The sample holds one count of the clone carrying this T cell receptor (beta chain). The antigen remains unidentified. The data stem from a study of CD8 T cells in Susac syndrome. Reverse transcription used about 0.45 to 1 ug RNA and random hexamers. Across 54 Vbeta and 13 Jbeta, TCR beta CDR3 was amplified with immunoSEQ multiplex PCR. Each CDR3 protein gets one entry after TCRdb re-called the immunoSEQ multiplex PCR reads with MiXCR. The table shows some 190,000 distinct CDR3 sequences, with 90% to 97% occurring only once. CD8+ and CD4+ T cells were negatively isolated; TEMRA cells were FACS-enriched. CDR1 is MGHRA, CDR2 YSYEKL, per germline. CDR3 length: 15 amino acids. V lost 4 bases and J lost 0, with 10 bases in between. Findings and limits, study-wide: It was acknowledged by the study that relatively few individuals were included in its TCR sequencing and HLA analysis.

This sequence was found in a human donor with multiple sclerosis. Sequenced sample: CD4+ T cells from PBMCs. The chain joins TRBV4-1 to TRBJ1-5, with D unclear. The CDR3 here is CASSLTRGSNQPQHF. The CDR3, as DNA: TGCGCCAGCAGCCTCACCCGGGGTAGCAATCAGCCCCAGCATTTT.